Shown below are 16 T cell receptor beta chains from a single sample sequenced in a study of beta chain features in type 1 diabetes. Study-wide points: Type 1 diabetes patients had TCRB CDR3s that were shorter (moderately but significantly so) in all four CD4+ subsets.

Reverse transcribing all isolated RNA meant expressed TCRB transcripts were sequenced. Here immunoSEQ multiplex PCR was the method, and the copy in TCRdb shows in-frame clones only, minus some. This table holds roughly 150,000 clones, about a tenth found once. No antigen has been assigned to these receptors. The specimen was central memory CD4+ T cells from blood. The receptors come from a young man with type 1 diabetes.

This clone was seen more than once but under ten times. The rearrangement uses TRBV7-8 and TRBJ2-1, with 7 bases aligning to TRBD2. The ends lost 1 base at V and 4 bases at J; junction bases unmatched: 10. The CDR3 totals 17 residues. Germline V gene sequence: CDR1 SGHVS, CDR2 FQNEAQ. Written as DNA, the CDR3 is TGTGCCAGCAGCTTAGGGGGAGGCGGGAGCGGGTACAATGAGCAGTTCTTC. Translation: CASSLGGGGSGYNEQFF.

This clone was seen more than once but under ten times. The rearrangement links TRBV7-9 to TRBJ2-7, with 8 bases identical to TRBD1. The CDR3 runs to 14 residues. V trimming: 3 bases; J trimming: 0 bases; junction bases outside the gene matches: 1. Germline V gene lookup returns CDR1 SEHNR and CDR2 FQNEAQ (reference sequence). The CDR3 region is CASSLGQDSYEQYF. The CDR3 coding sequence is TGTGCCAGCAGCTTGGGACAGGACTCCTACGAGCAGTACTTC.

This chain connects TRBV4-1 to TRBJ2-1; TRBD2 agrees at 9 bases. The CDR3 is made up of 15 amino acids. Germline loops: CDR1 MGHRA, CDR2 YSYEKL. Trimming removed 4 bases from V and 4 bases from J; junction bases left unmatched: 5. CDR3 protein: CASSLWTSEYNEQFF. CDR3 nucleotides: TGCGCCAGCAGCCTGTGGACTAGCGAATACAATGAGCAGTTCTTC.

This clone has more than one count but fewer than ten. V is TRBV19 and J is TRBJ2-1; 9 bases agree with TRBD1. The CDR3 has 15 residues. The germline V gene encodes CDR1 LNHDA and CDR2 SQIVND (reference sequence). J was trimmed by 6 bases and V by 7 bases; bases with no gene match: 10. CDR3 region: CASTPWTGDANEQFF. The CDR3 coding sequence is TGTGCCAGTACGCCGTGGACAGGGGATGCCAATGAGCAGTTCTTC.

This chain uses TRBV5-1 with TRBJ1-1, with 7 bases lining up with TRBD1. Trimming took 5 bases from V and 5 from J; bases not matched to a gene: 6. CDR3 length equals 13 residues. The germline CDR1 and CDR2 sequences are SGHRS and YFSETQ. CDR3 DNA sequence: TGCGCCAGCAGTCGACAGGGCCCTACTGAAGCTTTCTTT. Amino acids: CASSRQGPTEAFF. Full variable domain (missing parts from reference TRBV5-1 and TRBJ1-1): KAGVTQTPRYLIKTRGQQVTLSCSPISGHRSVSWYQQTPGQGLQFLFEYFSETQRNKGNFPGRFSGRQFSNSRSEMNVSTLELGDSALYLCASSRQGPTEAFFGQGTRLTVV.

V is TRBV6-6 and J is TRBJ2-7; TRBD2 matches at 13 bases. The germline V gene has CDR1 MNHNY and CDR2 SVGAGI (reference sequence). This CDR3 comprises 14 residues. V trimming: 7 bases; J trimming: 6 bases; junction bases outside the gene matches: 6. The CDR3 is CASNPGLAGSEQYF. The CDR3 bases are TGTGCCAGCAATCCGGGACTAGCGGGATCCGAGCAGTACTTC.

This chain uses TRBV9 with TRBJ2-1; 12 bases agree with TRBD2. Germline V gene data show CDR1 as SGDLS and CDR2 as YYNGEE. The CDR3 runs 16 residues. Trimming cost V 4 bases and J 4 bases; bases outside gene matches: 6. The CDR3 sequence: CASSTSGTSGYNEQFF. CDR3 sequence (DNA): TGTGCCAGCAGCACCTCCGGGACTAGCGGGTACAATGAGCAGTTCTTC.

The genes are TRBV4-1 and TRBJ1-3; 7 positions agree with TRBD1. The CDR3 has 15 residues. CDR1 MGHRA and CDR2 YSYEKL come from the germline V gene. The V gene end was trimmed by 1 base and the J gene end by 8 bases; junction bases not matched to a gene: 8. The CDR3 is CASSQGGGVGYTIYF. The CDR3 region has the DNA TGCGCCAGCAGCCAAGGAGGGGGCGTGGGGTACACCATATATTTT.

The chain is built from TRBV28 and TRBJ2-2; 13 bases align to TRBD2. The CDR3 runs 16 residues. The V gene end was trimmed by 6 bases and the J gene end by 4 bases; junction bases not matched to a gene: 5. Germline V CDR1 and CDR2: MDHEN, SYDVKM. CDR3: CASSPGLAGTTGELFF. CDR3 nucleotide sequence: TGTGCCAGCAGCCCGGGACTAGCGGGGACCACCGGGGAGCTGTTTTTT.

The chain carries TRBV5-4 and TRBJ2-3; TRBD1 agrees at 7 bases. The ends lost 4 bases at V and 1 base at J; junction bases unmatched: 3. Germline-derived CDR1 and CDR2 are SGHNT and YYREEE (reference sequence). The CDR3 consists of 14 residues. CDR3 sequence reads: CASSNRGGTDTQYF. The DNA for the CDR3 is TGTGCCAGCAGCAACAGGGGTGGCACAGATACGCAGTATTTT.

This clone was detected a few times. The V call is TRBV5-1, the J call TRBJ1-5; D unclear. V was clipped by 4 bases and J by 1 base, with 15 bases between them. CDR3 size: 16 residues. In germline, CDR1 is SGHRS, CDR2 YFSETQ. Here the CDR3 reads CASSMEGSGSNQPQHF. The CDR3 nucleotides are TGCGCCAGCAGCATGGAGGGATCGGGGAGCAATCAGCCCCAGCATTTT.

This clone was observed a handful of times. The chain couples TRBV9 to TRBJ1-2; a possible D gene is TRBD1 (6 bases). From germline, CDR1 is SGDLS and CDR2 YYNGEE. Trimming took 2 bases from V and 7 from J, leaving 18 bases between them. This CDR3 is built from 15 residues. The CDR3 region has the DNA TGTGCCAGCAGCGTTTTTCCACCGGGACATGTTGGCTACACCTTC. Residues: CASSVFPPGHVGYTF.

This clone was seen a handful of times. The rearrangement links TRBV6-1 to TRBJ2-7, with D possibly being TRBD1 (5 bases). The length of the CDR3 is 12 residues. V lost 6 bases and J 0 bases, leaving 6 bases between the germline ends. The germline V gene encodes CDR1 MNHNS and CDR2 SASEGT. CDR3 coding DNA: TGTGCCAGCAGGGACACCTCCTACGAGCAGTACTTC. Translation: CASRDTSYEQYF.

The genes are TRBV13 and TRBJ2-1, with 10 bases aligning to TRBD2. Germline assignment: CDR1 PRHDT and CDR2 FYEKMQ (reference sequence). V was clipped by 3 bases and J by 2 bases; unmatched bases: 4. The CDR3 is 16 residues long. CDR3 bases: TGTGCCAGCAGCTTCTCTACTAGCGGGGCCTACAATGAGCAGTTCTTC. As protein: CASSFSTSGAYNEQFF.

The sample holds many counts of this clone. This CDR3 reads CASSLYYPGGDTQYF. DNA of the CDR3: TGTGCCAGCAGCTTATATTACCCAGGGGGAGATACGCAGTATTTT. The chain couples TRBV7-9 to TRBJ2-3; 7 nucleotides line up with TRBD1. There are 15 residues in the CDR3. Germline V lookup: CDR1 SEHNR, CDR2 FQNEAQ (reference sequence). Trimming removed 2 bases from V and 5 bases from J; junction bases left unmatched: 7.

In its sample, this clone was seen a few times. The V and J genes are TRBV23-1 and TRBJ2-5, with 12 bases lining up with TRBD2. TRBV23-1 is an open reading frame whose function is uncertain. CDR3 length: 15 residues. Trimming cost V 5 bases and J 5 bases; bases outside gene matches: 6. The CDR3 region is CASSKTSGRWETQYF. CDR3 bases: TGCGCCAGCAGTAAGACTAGCGGGAGATGGGAGACCCAGTACTTC.